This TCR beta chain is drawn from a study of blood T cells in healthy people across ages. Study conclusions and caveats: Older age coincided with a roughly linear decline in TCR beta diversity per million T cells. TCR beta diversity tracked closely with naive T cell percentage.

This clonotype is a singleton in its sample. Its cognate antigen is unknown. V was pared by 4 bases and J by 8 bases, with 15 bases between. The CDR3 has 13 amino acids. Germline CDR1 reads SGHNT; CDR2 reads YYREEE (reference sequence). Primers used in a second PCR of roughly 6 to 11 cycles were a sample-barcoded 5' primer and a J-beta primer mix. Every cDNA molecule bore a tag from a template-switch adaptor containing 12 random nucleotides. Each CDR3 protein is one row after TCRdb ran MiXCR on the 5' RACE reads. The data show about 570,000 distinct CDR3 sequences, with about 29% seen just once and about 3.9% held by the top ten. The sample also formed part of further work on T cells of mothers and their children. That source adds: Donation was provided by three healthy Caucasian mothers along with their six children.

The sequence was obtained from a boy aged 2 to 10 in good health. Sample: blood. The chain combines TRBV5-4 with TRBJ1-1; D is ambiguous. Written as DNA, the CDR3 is TGTGCCAGCAGCCGTACAAGTGATAGGGAAGCTTTCTTT. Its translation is CASSRTSDREAFF.